This TCR beta chain is drawn from a study of blood T cell repertoires in COVID-19. Across the whole study: Researchers got acute and convalescent COVID-19 samples from the United States, Italy and Spain. PBMCs, B-cell-depleted T cells, or T cells were the source of the cDNA or gDNA that made up the material.

Seattle researchers signed up patients amid active infection and tracked them longitudinally. With V trimmed by 4 bases and J by 12 bases, 9 bases remained unmatched. The CDR3 covers 14 residues. The germline V gene encodes CDR1 SGHTS and CDR2 YDEGEE. In the study's own analysis: Estimated nucleated cell counts came from reference gene primer amplification. Only in-frame clones appear in the TCRdb table, and some are missing; sequencing was by immunoSEQ multiplex PCR. V and J calls and clone size are copied from that table; D and trimming were computed from the DNA. The sample consists of 100,000 to 150,000 clones, 90% of them appearing once.

This clonotype was sampled from a woman aged 60-70 years with COVID-19, enrolled during active disease. The specimen was peripheral blood. The V and J genes are TRBV5-8 and TRBJ2-1, with 11 bases matching TRBD2. The CDR3 region is CASSPSLAGARQFF. The CDR3 region has the DNA TGTGCCAGCAGCCCGTCACTAGCGGGGGCCAGGCAGTTCTTC.